The next 22 T cell receptor beta chains were all read from a single sample in a study of identical twins. MiXCR was run by TCRdb on the 5' RACE reads, yielding one entry per CDR3 protein. The sample includes roughly 240,000 distinct CDR3 sequences, roughly 7% seen only once; the top ten take roughly 3.7%. These same records also appear under a second study, on yellow fever vaccine responses in identical twins.

The sample consisted of memory (CD45RO+) T cells sorted from blood. Receptor source: a woman younger than 30 in good health.

In this sample, this clonotype turned up a few times. The V and J genes are TRBV27 and TRBJ2-2; D uncertain. Germline CDR1 and CDR2: MNHEY and SMNVEV (reference sequence). The CDR3 has 16 residues. The V end lost 2 bases, the J end lost 4 bases, and 14 bases lay between the germline ends. The CDR3, as DNA: TGTGCCAGCAGTTTAGGCGGAAACGCCCGCACCGGGGAGCTGTTTTTT. Translated: CASSLGGNARTGELFF.

The chain combines TRBV9 with TRBJ2-3; no definite D call. This CDR3 contains 14 residues. The V gene lost 0 bases and the J gene lost 4 bases, with 9 bases spanning the gap. Per the germline V gene, CDR1 is SGDLS and CDR2 is YYNGEE. CDR3 sequence: CASSVGGGADTQYF. The CDR3 DNA reads TGTGCCAGCAGCGTAGGAGGCGGAGCAGATACGCAGTATTTT.

This clonotype was seen at least ten times. The rearrangement joins TRBV12-3 or TRBV12-4 to TRBJ1-5; 7 bases fit TRBD1. V dropped 1 base and J dropped 2; count of bases not matched to a gene: 17. The CDR3 length is 20 residues. CDR3 sequence: CASSLVVFGGGQEGNQPQHF. The CDR3 nucleotides read TGTGCCAGCAGTTTAGTCGTTTTTGGAGGGGGCCAGGAAGGCAATCAGCCCCAGCATTTT.

This clonotype was counted between two and nine times. The chain joins TRBV7-3 to TRBJ2-3; D may be TRBD2 (5 bases). This CDR3 comprises 14 residues. Looked up from germline, CDR1 is SGHTA and CDR2 is FQGTGA. Between the trimmed V and J ends, which lost 4 bases and 2 bases, there was a span of 10 bases. CDR3 sequence (DNA): TGTGCCAGCAGCTCCGGGGTTTTCACAGATACGCAGTATTTT. Translated: CASSSGVFTDTQYF.

This clonotype was detected only once. This may be a read error: a much more frequent sequence differs by one nucleotide. This chain uses TRBV6-1 with TRBJ2-5; 8 positions match TRBD1. V was pared by 2 bases and J by 2 bases, with 1 base of the junction left unmatched. Germline CDR1 and CDR2: MNHNS and SASEGT. This CDR3 spans 14 amino acids. The CDR3 DNA reads TGTGCCAGCAGTGAATGGGACAGGCAAGAGACCCAGTACTTC. Amino acid sequence: CASSEWDRQETQYF.

This chain connects TRBV24-1 to TRBJ2-2, with D possibly matching TRBD1 (5 bases). This CDR3 spans 14 amino acids. The V end lost 4 bases, the J end lost 4 bases, and 9 bases lay between the germline ends. Germline CDR1 is KGHDR and CDR2 is SFDVKD. CDR3 sequence: CATSDTGITGELFF. The CDR3 coding sequence is TGTGCCACCAGTGACACAGGAATCACCGGGGAGCTGTTTTTT.

The table lists this clonotype with a few counts. The chain couples TRBV24-1 to TRBJ2-1, with a possible D match to TRBD2 (5 bases). The V and J ends lost 5 bases and 4 bases respectively, with 5 bases between them. From germline, CDR1 is KGHDR and CDR2 SFDVKD. The CDR3 extends over 12 amino acids. CDR3 sequence (DNA): TGTGCCACCAGTGCGGGGTACAATGAGCAGTTCTTC. Its translation: CATSAGYNEQFF.

Ten or more counts support this clonotype. The CDR3 reads CASNPAGHNYEQYF. The CDR3 DNA follows: TGCGCCAGCAACCCTGCAGGACACAACTACGAGCAGTACTTC. The J gene is TRBJ2-7, the V gene TRBV5-1, with a weak D call TRBD1 (5 bases). Germline V gives CDR1 SGHRS, CDR2 YFSETQ. Trimming cost V 6 bases and J 3 bases, with 16 bases left between them. The CDR3 length is 14 residues.

This clonotype has only a few counts. The chain is built from TRBV10-3 and TRBJ2-2, with D perhaps matching TRBD2 (5 bases). There are 13 residues in the CDR3. Per germline, CDR1 ENHRY and CDR2 SYGVKD. Between the trimmed V and J ends, which lost 8 bases and 1 base, there was a span of 8 bases. The CDR3 is CAIGGGNTGELFF. The DNA for the CDR3 is TGTGCCATCGGAGGAGGGAACACCGGGGAGCTGTTTTTT.

This clonotype showed up just a few times. The J gene is TRBJ2-1, the V gene TRBV6-1, with 9 bases lining up with TRBD2. Per the germline V gene, CDR1 is MNHNS and CDR2 is SASEGT. The CDR3 runs to 15 residues. V trimming: 1 base; J trimming: 7 bases; junction bases outside the gene matches: 5. The CDR3, as DNA: TGTGCCAGCAGTGAAGGTAGCGGGGGCTCGAATGAGCAGTTCTTC. This encodes CASSEGSGGSNEQFF.

This clonotype was picked up a small number of times. This chain connects TRBV5-6 to TRBJ2-5; no definite D call. CDR1 is SGHDT and CDR2 is YYEEEE in the germline V gene. CDR3 length equals 15 residues. V lost 4 bases, J lost 4 bases, and 17 bases lay in between. For the CDR3, the DNA is TGTGCCAGCAGCAACCGGGTTCCATACGGAGAGACCCAGTACTTC. The encoded protein is CASSNRVPYGETQYF.

This clonotype has a count of ten or more. The chain links TRBV4-1 to TRBJ1-1; TRBD1 might be the D (6 bases). CDR3 size: 15 residues. Trimming stripped 0 bases from V and 6 bases from J, with 14 bases between. Germline CDR1 and CDR2: MGHRA and YSYEKL. The CDR3: CASSQDGFPGAEAFF. Written as DNA, the CDR3 is TGCGCCAGCAGCCAAGATGGGTTCCCAGGGGCTGAAGCTTTCTTT.

The table lists this clonotype with many counts. This rearrangement joins TRBV7-9 to TRBJ2-7; 9 nucleotides align to TRBD1. Per the germline V gene, CDR1 is SEHNR and CDR2 is FQNEAQ (reference sequence). The CDR3 contains 14 residues. Unmatched junction bases numbered 6, after V lost 6 bases and J lost 3 bases. CDR3 sequence (DNA): TGTGCCAGCAGTTATTCGGGACAGGGCTACGAGCAGTACTTC. Translated: CASSYSGQGYEQYF.

This clonotype has only a few counts. The chain has TRBV2 and TRBJ2-1; a possible D gene is TRBD1 (5 bases). Germline lookup yields CDR1 SNHLY and CDR2 FYNNEI. Trimming stripped 6 bases from V and 0 bases from J, with 15 bases between. The CDR3 runs to 16 residues. The CDR3, as DNA: TGTGCCAGCAGCTCGCAGGGCCTTAGCTCCTACAATGAGCAGTTCTTC. This gives the protein CASSSQGLSSYNEQFF.

Many counts were recorded for this clonotype. The V gene is TRBV4-1, the J gene TRBJ2-4; the match to TRBD2 covers 7 bases. CDR3 length: 16 amino acids. The J segment lost 9 bases and the V segment lost 0 bases, leaving 11 bases of the junction unmatched. Germline-derived CDR1 and CDR2 are MGHRA and YSYEKL. This chain's CDR3 is CASSQELTLRGGIQYF. The DNA for the CDR3 is TGCGCCAGCAGCCAAGAATTAACGCTCCGCGGGGGCATTCAGTACTTC.

This clonotype showed up just a few times. The CDR3, as DNA: TGTGCCAGCAGATTGACAGGCTCCTACGAGCAGTACTTC. This encodes CASRLTGSYEQYF. This chain connects TRBV28 to TRBJ2-7; possible D gene TRBD1, 6 bases. The CDR3 is 13 residues long. V lost 6 bases and J 0 bases, leaving 9 bases between the germline ends. Germline V gene data show CDR1 as MDHEN and CDR2 as SYDVKM.

This chain uses TRBV7-9 with TRBJ1-6; TRBD1 is a possible D gene (5 bases). CDR3 length equals 16 residues. Germline assignment: CDR1 SEHNR and CDR2 FQNEAQ (reference sequence). V was shortened by 4 bases and J by 5 bases, with 15 bases between the two germline ends. CDR3 sequence: CASSSGLGAHNSPLHF. CDR3 nucleotides: TGTGCCAGCAGCTCAGGATTAGGGGCACATAATTCACCCCTCCACTTT.

In its sample, this clonotype was seen many times. The genes are TRBV5-1 and TRBJ2-4, with TRBD2 identical over 8 bases. Trimming cost V 3 bases and J 3 bases; bases outside gene matches: 11. The CDR3 consists of 17 residues. Germline V gives CDR1 SGHRS, CDR2 YFSETQ. The CDR3 loop reads CASSSRRSGTGKNIQYF. The CDR3 region has the DNA TGCGCCAGCAGCTCCCGCCGTAGCGGGACTGGCAAAAACATTCAGTACTTC.

This clonotype was recorded many times. This chain joins TRBV12-3 or TRBV12-4 and TRBJ1-1, with D hard to call. This CDR3 has 12 residues. The germline V and J ends were trimmed by 7 bases and 4 bases, with 10 bases remaining between them. CDR3 residues: CASTSGPTEAFF. In DNA form, the CDR3 reads TGTGCCAGCACCTCCGGACCCACTGAAGCTTTCTTT.

This clonotype appeared a few times. The chain uses TRBV20-1 and TRBJ2-1; 7 nucleotides align to TRBD1. Losses at the gene ends were 2 bases for V and 1 base for J; bases not matched to a gene: 11. This CDR3 contains 17 residues. CDR1 and CDR2 (germline): DFQATT, SNEGSKA (reference sequence). The CDR3 region has the DNA TGCAGTGCTAGACCCTTCCACAGGGGCGGTTCCTACAATGAGCAGTTCTTC. It yields the protein CSARPFHRGGSYNEQFF.

This clonotype was seen more than once but under ten times. The J gene is TRBJ2-1, the V gene TRBV7-8; D is ambiguous. V was clipped by 3 bases and J by 3 bases, with 9 bases between them. The CDR3 consists of 14 residues. Germline V gene sequence: CDR1 SGHVS, CDR2 FQNEAQ. CDR3 DNA: TGTGCCAGCAGCTTTAGGTGGAACTACAATGAGCAGTTCTTC. This gives the protein CASSFRWNYNEQFF.

This clonotype occurred a few times. The chain uses TRBV7-9 and TRBJ2-5; D not certain. Germline loops: CDR1 SEHNR, CDR2 FQNEAQ (reference sequence). The CDR3 loop spans 11 amino acids. The V end was cut by 8 bases, the J end by 5 bases, with 9 bases between. This CDR3 is CASGGWETQYF. In DNA form, the CDR3 reads TGTGCCAGCGGCGGATGGGAGACCCAGTACTTC.